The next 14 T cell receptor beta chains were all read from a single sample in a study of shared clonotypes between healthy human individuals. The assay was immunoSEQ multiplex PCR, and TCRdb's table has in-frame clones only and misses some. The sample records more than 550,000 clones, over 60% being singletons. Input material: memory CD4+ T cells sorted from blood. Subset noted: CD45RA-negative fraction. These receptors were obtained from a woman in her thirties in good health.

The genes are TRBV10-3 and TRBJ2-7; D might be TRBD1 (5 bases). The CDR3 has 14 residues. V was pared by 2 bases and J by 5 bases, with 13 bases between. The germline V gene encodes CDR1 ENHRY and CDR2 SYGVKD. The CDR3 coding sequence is TGTGCCATCAGTGAGAGGGCAGGGATCCACGAGCAGTACTTC. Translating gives CAISERAGIHEQYF.

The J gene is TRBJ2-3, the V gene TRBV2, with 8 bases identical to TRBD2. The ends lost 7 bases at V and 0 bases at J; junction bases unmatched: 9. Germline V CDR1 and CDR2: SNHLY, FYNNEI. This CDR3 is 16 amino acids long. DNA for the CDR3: TGTGCCAGCATTCAACGGGCTAGCGGGAGCACAGATACGCAGTATTTT. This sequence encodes CASIQRASGSTDTQYF.

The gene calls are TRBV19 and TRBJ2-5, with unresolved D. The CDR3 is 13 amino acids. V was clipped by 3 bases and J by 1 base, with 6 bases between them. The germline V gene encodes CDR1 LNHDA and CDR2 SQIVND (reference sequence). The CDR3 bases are TGTGCCAGTAGTATTACTCTCCAAGAGACCCAGTACTTC. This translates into CASSITLQETQYF.

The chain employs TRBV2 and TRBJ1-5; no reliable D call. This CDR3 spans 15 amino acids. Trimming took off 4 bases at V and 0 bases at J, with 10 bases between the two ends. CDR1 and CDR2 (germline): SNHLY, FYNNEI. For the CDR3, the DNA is TGTGCCAGCAGTGGAAAGGTCAATAGCAATCAGCCCCAGCATTTT. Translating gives CASSGKVNSNQPQHF.

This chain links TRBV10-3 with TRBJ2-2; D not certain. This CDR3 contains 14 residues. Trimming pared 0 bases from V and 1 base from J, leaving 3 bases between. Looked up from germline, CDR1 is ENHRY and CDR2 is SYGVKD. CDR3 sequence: CAISESLNTGELFF. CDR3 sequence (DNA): TGTGCCATCAGTGAGTCGTTGAACACCGGGGAGCTGTTTTTT.

For the CDR3, the DNA is TGTGCCAGCTCCGCCGACGTAAGCACAGATACGCAGTATTTT. This codes for CASSADVSTDTQYF. The rearrangement joins TRBV18 to TRBJ2-3, with D unresolved. CDR1 and CDR2 (germline): KGHSH, LQKENI. The CDR3 is 14 amino acids. Between the trimmed V and J ends, which lost 6 bases and 0 bases, there was a span of 10 bases.

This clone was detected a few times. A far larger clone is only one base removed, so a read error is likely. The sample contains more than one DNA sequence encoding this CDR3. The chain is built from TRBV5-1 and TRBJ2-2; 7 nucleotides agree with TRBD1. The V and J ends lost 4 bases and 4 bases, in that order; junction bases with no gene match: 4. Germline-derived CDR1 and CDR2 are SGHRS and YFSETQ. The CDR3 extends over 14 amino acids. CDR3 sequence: CASSPGTVTGELFF. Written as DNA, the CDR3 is TGCGCCAGCAGCCCCGGGACAGTCACCGGGGAGCTGTTTTTT.

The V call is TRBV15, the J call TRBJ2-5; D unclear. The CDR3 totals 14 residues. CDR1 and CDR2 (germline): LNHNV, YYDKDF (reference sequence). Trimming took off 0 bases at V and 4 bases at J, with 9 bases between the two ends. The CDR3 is CATSRDRAGETQYF. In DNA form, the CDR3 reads TGTGCCACCAGCAGAGATCGGGCCGGAGAGACCCAGTACTTC.

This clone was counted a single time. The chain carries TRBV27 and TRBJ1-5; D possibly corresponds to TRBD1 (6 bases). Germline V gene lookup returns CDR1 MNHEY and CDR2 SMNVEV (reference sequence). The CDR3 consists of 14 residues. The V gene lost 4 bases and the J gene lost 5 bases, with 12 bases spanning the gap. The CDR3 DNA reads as TGTGCCAGCAGTTCTTTCGGGGGGCATCAGCCCCAGCATTTT. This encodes CASSSFGGHQPQHF.

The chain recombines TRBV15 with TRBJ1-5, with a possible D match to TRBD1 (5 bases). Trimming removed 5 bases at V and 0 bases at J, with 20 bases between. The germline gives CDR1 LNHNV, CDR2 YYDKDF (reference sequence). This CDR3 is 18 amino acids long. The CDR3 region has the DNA TGTGCCACCAGCCCTGGGAAGGGGCAGAGGAGTAGCAATCAGCCCCAGCATTTT. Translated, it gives CATSPGKGQRSSNQPQHF. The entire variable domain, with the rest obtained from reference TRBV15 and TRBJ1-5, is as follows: DAMVIQNPRYQVTQFGKPVTLSCSQTLNHNVMYWYQQKSSQAPKLLFHYYDKDFNNEADTPDNFQSRRPNTSFCFLDIRSPGLGDTAMYLCATSPGKGQRSSNQPQHFGDGTRLSIL.

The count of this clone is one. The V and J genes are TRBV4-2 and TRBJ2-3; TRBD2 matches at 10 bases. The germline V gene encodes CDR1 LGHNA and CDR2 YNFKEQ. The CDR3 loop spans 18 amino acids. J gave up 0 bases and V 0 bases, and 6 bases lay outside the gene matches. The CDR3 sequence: CASSQDRGLASSTDTQYF. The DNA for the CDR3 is TGTGCCAGCAGCCAAGATCGGGGACTAGCGTCTAGCACAGATACGCAGTATTTT.

The CDR3 here is CASSLEGPAGAFF. The CDR3 coding sequence is TGTGCCAGCAGCTTAGAGGGGCCGGCGGGAGCTTTCTTT. V and J are TRBV7-9 and TRBJ1-1; D may be TRBD1 (5 bases). Germline CDR1 and CDR2: SEHNR and FQNEAQ (reference sequence). V was cut by 1 base and J by 10 bases, with 13 bases left in between. This CDR3 contains 13 residues. The variable domain in full, completed from reference TRBV7-9 and TRBJ1-1, reads DTGVSQNPRHKITKRGQNVTFRCDPISEHNRLYWYRQTLGQGPEFLTYFQNEAQLEKSRLLSDRFSAERPKGSFSTLEIQRTEQGDSAMYLCASSLEGPAGAFFGQGTRLTVV.

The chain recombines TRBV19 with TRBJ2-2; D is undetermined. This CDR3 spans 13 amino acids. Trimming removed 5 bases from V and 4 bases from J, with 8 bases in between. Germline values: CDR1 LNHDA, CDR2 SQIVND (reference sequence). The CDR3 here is CASSASLTGELFF. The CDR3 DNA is TGTGCCAGTAGTGCCAGCCTCACCGGGGAGCTGTTTTTT.

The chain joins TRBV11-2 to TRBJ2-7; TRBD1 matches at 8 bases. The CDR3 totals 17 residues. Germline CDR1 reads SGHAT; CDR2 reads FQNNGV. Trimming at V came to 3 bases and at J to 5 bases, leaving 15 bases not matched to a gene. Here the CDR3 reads CASSLPRARTGINEQYF. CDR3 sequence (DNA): TGTGCCAGCAGCTTGCCACGCGCTCGGACAGGGATCAACGAGCAGTACTTC.